This T cell receptor beta chain was retrieved from a study of vaccination effects on CD4 cells after COVID-19. Study information: Each participant received a vaccine that was either BNT162b2 or mRNA-1273, given as two doses. Cultures of over 1.5 million PBMC per well contained approximately 10 IU/ml IL-2 plus 10 ug/ml peptides. Study-wide findings and caveats: Nearly all vaccine-induced clones in healthy recipients recognized only SARS-CoV-2.

Only a few counts were recorded for this clone. Its antigen is still unknown. The authors isolated CD4+ T cells after ten to eleven days of culture. Absence of prior SARS-CoV-2 infection characterized the vaccine recipients, who showed negative nucleocapsid antibodies. The ends were cut back, 6 bases at V and 4 bases at J, with 13 bases in the middle. The CDR3 covers 14 residues. Germline V gene lookup returns CDR1 SNHLY and CDR2 FYNNEI. Measured with immunoSEQ multiplex PCR; TCRdb has only the in-frame clones, and not every one. The table shows tens of thousands of clones, with approximately 80% occurring only once.

The chain couples TRBV2 to TRBJ1-5, with D hard to call. The TCR originated in a human donor who received a COVID-19 vaccine. Source: CD4+ T cells from PBMCs cultured without peptide, taken before COVID-19 vaccination. CDR3 bases: TGTGCCAGCAGCGGTAACAGTGAAAATCAGCCCCAGCATTTT. Protein sequence: CASSGNSENQPQHF.